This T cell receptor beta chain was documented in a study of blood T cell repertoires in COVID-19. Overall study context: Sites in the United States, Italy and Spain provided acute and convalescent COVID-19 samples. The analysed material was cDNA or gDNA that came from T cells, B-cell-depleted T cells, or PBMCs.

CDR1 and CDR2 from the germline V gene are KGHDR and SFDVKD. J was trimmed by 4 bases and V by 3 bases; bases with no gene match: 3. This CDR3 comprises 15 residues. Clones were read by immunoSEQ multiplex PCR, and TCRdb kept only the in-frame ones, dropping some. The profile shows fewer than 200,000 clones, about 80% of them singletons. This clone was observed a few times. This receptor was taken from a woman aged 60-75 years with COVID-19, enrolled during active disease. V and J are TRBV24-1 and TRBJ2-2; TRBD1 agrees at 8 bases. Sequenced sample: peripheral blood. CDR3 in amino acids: CATSDTQGGTGELFF. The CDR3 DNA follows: TGTGCCACCAGTGATACACAGGGGGGCACCGGGGAGCTGTTTTTT.